One and the same sample provided the 15 T cell receptor beta chains below, sequenced in a study of T cells in narcolepsy. Repertoires were generated with immunoSEQ multiplex PCR, while TCRdb's copy carries only in-frame clones and drops some. This table holds 30,000 to 35,000 clones, approximately 86% found once. Sequencing was performed on CD45RA- memory CD4+ T cells from PBMCs. The receptors were sampled from a human donor with narcolepsy.

This clone was seen only once. J is TRBJ2-6 and V is TRBV7-9, with 8 bases identical to TRBD1. The germline CDR1 and CDR2 sequences are SEHNR and FQNEAQ (reference sequence). The trim removed 5 bases at V and 2 bases at J, leaving 2 bases unmatched. CDR3 length: 15 residues. The CDR3: CASSRTGTGANVLTF. The CDR3 bases are TGTGCCAGCAGCCGGACAGGGACTGGGGCCAACGTCCTGACTTTC.

This rearrangement joins TRBV30 to TRBJ1-5; a possible D gene is TRBD1 (5 bases). CDR3 size: 14 residues. CDR1 and CDR2 from the germline V gene are GTSNPN and SVGIG (reference sequence). V lost 0 bases to trimming and J lost 6 bases, with 12 bases between them. The CDR3 protein is CAWSVGQAGQPQHF. The CDR3 DNA reads TGTGCCTGGAGTGTAGGACAAGCAGGTCAGCCCCAGCATTTT. The whole variable domain, remainder taken from reference TRBV30 and TRBJ1-5, is SQTIHQWPATLVQPVGSPLSLECTVEGTSNPNLYWYRQAAGRGLQLLFYSVGIGQISSEVPQNLSASRPQDRQFILSSKKLLLSDSGFYLCAWSVGQAGQPQHFGDGTRLSIL.

The chain carries TRBV18 and TRBJ2-1; D tentatively fits TRBD1 or TRBD2 (5 bases each). Germline values: CDR1 KGHSH, CDR2 LQKENI. Trimming removed 2 bases from V and 2 bases from J, with 10 bases in between. This CDR3 has 15 residues. CDR3 bases: TGTGCCAGCTCACCAATGAGGGGAACCTACAATGAGCAGTTCTTC. This encodes CASSPMRGTYNEQFF.

This chain joins TRBV14 and TRBJ1-2; 7 bases agree with TRBD1. The CDR3 contains 13 residues. V was clipped by 3 bases and J by 4 bases; unmatched bases: 2. The germline V gene encodes CDR1 SGHDN and CDR2 FVKESK. The CDR3 coding sequence is TGTGCCAGCAGCCAGGGACAGAGCTATGGCTACACCTTC. It codes for CASSQGQSYGYTF.

The chain employs TRBV29-1 and TRBJ2-3; D is possibly TRBD2 (5 bases). In germline, CDR1 is SQVTM, CDR2 ANQGSEA. V was pared by 4 bases and J by 0 bases, with 14 bases between. CDR3 length: 15 residues. CDR3 protein: CSVVGGPTSTDTQYF. CDR3 sequence (DNA): TGCAGCGTTGTAGGAGGACCTACTAGCACAGATACGCAGTATTTT.

This clone came up once. J is TRBJ1-6 and V is TRBV28, with D unclear. The CDR3 spans 16 residues. CDR1 and CDR2 (germline): MDHEN, SYDVKM. V was pared by 6 bases and J by 0 bases, with 12 bases between. The CDR3, as DNA: TGTGCCAGCAGCACTTATGGGAGCTCCTATAATTCACCCCTCCACTTT. As protein: CASSTYGSSYNSPLHF.

The V call is TRBV9, the J call TRBJ2-7; D is unclear. CDR3 length equals 14 residues. V was shortened by 0 bases and J by 0 bases, with 7 bases between the two germline ends. Germline assignment: CDR1 SGDLS and CDR2 YYNGEE. The DNA for the CDR3 is TGTGCCAGCAGCGTAGCTTCCGCCTCCTACGAGCAGTACTTC. Translation gives CASSVASASYEQYF.

This clone is a singleton in its sample. This rearrangement joins TRBV10-3 to TRBJ1-4; D remains ambiguous. V was clipped by 2 bases and J by 3 bases, with 7 bases between them. Germline assignment: CDR1 ENHRY and CDR2 SYGVKD. The CDR3 totals 14 residues. CDR3 DNA: TGTGCCATCAGTGAGCTTAGTTCTAATGAAAAACTGTTTTTT. It is translated as CAISELSSNEKLFF.

This rearrangement joins TRBV28 to TRBJ1-5; D gene uncertain. Trimming cost V 4 bases and J 7 bases, with 11 bases left between them. Germline loops: CDR1 MDHEN, CDR2 SYDVKM. This CDR3 spans 13 amino acids. As DNA, the CDR3 is TGTGCCAGCAGTTCTTTGATTAGGCAGCCCCAGCATTTT. Protein sequence: CASSSLIRQPQHF.

V usage is TRBV19 and J usage is TRBJ2-1; D is perhaps TRBD2 (7 bases). The CDR3 runs 16 residues. Germline CDR1 and CDR2: LNHDA and SQIVND (reference sequence). V was trimmed by 3 bases and J by 5 bases, leaving 17 bases between them. The CDR3 sequence: CASSIGGQGINNEQFF. CDR3 sequence (DNA): TGTGCCAGTAGTATCGGGGGGCAGGGGATTAACAATGAGCAGTTCTTC.

The sample holds one count of this clone. This sequence joins TRBV5-1 and TRBJ1-4; D is ambiguous. This CDR3 has 16 residues. Germline assignment: CDR1 SGHRS and CDR2 YFSETQ. V was shortened by 4 bases and J by 8 bases, with 21 bases between the two germline ends. The CDR3 DNA sequence: TGCGCCAGCAGCCCAACCCCGGGAGCAGGTGGAGAAAAACTGTTTTTT. Its translation: CASSPTPGAGGEKLFF.

This rearrangement joins TRBV5-6 to TRBJ1-4; tentatively, D is TRBD1 (5 bases). The CDR3 is 13 amino acids. Germline loops: CDR1 SGHDT, CDR2 YYEEEE. Trimming shortened V by 5 bases and J by 7 bases, and 12 bases separated the two germline ends. In DNA, the CDR3 is TGTGCCAGCAGTGAAGGGGTGGGTGAAAAACTGTTTTTT. Its protein product is CASSEGVGEKLFF.

The chain carries TRBV6-4 and TRBJ2-1; D perhaps matches TRBD2 (5 bases). Germline V gene lookup returns CDR1 MRHNA and CDR2 SNTAGT. The CDR3 contains 15 residues. V gave up 3 bases and J gave up 0 bases, with 9 bases separating them. CDR3 amino acids: CASSEVGNSYNEQFF. CDR3 DNA sequence: TGTGCCAGCAGTGAGGTCGGGAACTCCTACAATGAGCAGTTCTTC.

A single count supports this clone. The V gene is TRBV28, the J gene TRBJ2-7; D is perhaps TRBD2 (6 bases). The CDR3 is 16 residues long. Germline V gives CDR1 MDHEN, CDR2 SYDVKM. The V and J ends lost 7 bases and 2 bases respectively, with 21 bases between them. In nucleotides, the CDR3 is TGTGCCAGCACCCCGGGGCGGGGCGGGTTCACCTACGAGCAGTACTTC. Protein sequence: CASTPGRGGFTYEQYF.

This clone was recorded a few times. V and J are TRBV6-5 and TRBJ2-7; no definite D call. Germline V gene data show CDR1 as MNHEY and CDR2 as SVGAGI. With 10 bases removed from V and 2 bases from J, the gap between germline ends came to 9 bases. There are 11 residues in the CDR3. In DNA form, the CDR3 reads TGTGCCACCTCAAATCCCTACGAGCAGTACTTC. It codes for CATSNPYEQYF.